The 21 T cell receptor beta chains listed next were all sequenced from one sample in a study of cytomegalovirus exposure and HLA in healthy donors. The PCR used 60 Vbeta and 13 Jbeta primers. Sequencing was performed with immunoSEQ multiplex PCR; in TCRdb, only in-frame clones are kept and a portion is missing. The top ten hold around 0.27% of the sample, which has under 200,000 clones, approximately 81% seen once. The sample comprised PBMCs. These TCRs come from a boy younger than 18 in good health and CMV-seronegative.

The chain couples TRBV5-6 to TRBJ2-5, with D possibly matching TRBD1 (6 bases). The J call may be incorrect, as the DNA end agrees better with TRBJ2-7. The CDR3 spans 14 residues. Germline assignment: CDR1 SGHDT and CDR2 YYEEEE. This CDR3 reads CASSLPKGVHEQYF. DNA of the CDR3: TGTGCCAGCAGCTTGCCTAAGGGGGTCCACGAGCAGTACTTC.

The chain couples TRBV9 to TRBJ1-2, with D uncertain. V was cut by 0 bases and J by 4 bases, with 13 bases left in between. The CDR3 runs 15 residues. The V gene's germline CDR1 is SGDLS and CDR2 YYNGEE. The CDR3, as DNA: TGTGCCAGCAGCGTAGCAGCAGGCCCCTCCTATGGCTACACCTTC. Its protein product is CASSVAAGPSYGYTF. The full variable domain, its missing parts supplied by reference TRBV9 and TRBJ1-2, is DSGVTQTPKHLITATGQRVTLRCSPRSGDLSVYWYQQSLDQGLQFLIQYYNGEERAKGNILERFSAQQFPDLHSELNLSSLELGDSALYFCASSVAAGPSYGYTFGSGTRLTVV.

The V call is TRBV25-1, the J call TRBJ1-3; a possible D gene is TRBD1 (5 bases). Germline CDR1 and CDR2: MGHDK and SYGVNS. The CDR3 sequence is 15 residues long. V was shortened by 5 bases and J by 3 bases, with 14 bases between the two germline ends. DNA for the CDR3: TGTGCCAGCAGTCGGGCAGGGAATATTGGAAACACCATATATTTT. Its protein product is CASSRAGNIGNTIYF.

The chain is built from TRBV2 and TRBJ1-1; D is undetermined. The CDR3 consists of 13 residues. V was trimmed by 9 bases and J by 1 base, leaving 12 bases between them. Germline assignment: CDR1 SNHLY and CDR2 FYNNEI. The CDR3: CARGRGPNTEAFF. CDR3 in DNA: TGTGCCAGGGGCCGCGGGCCGAACACTGAAGCTTTCTTT. The full variable domain, rest sourced from reference TRBV2 and TRBJ1-1, is EPEVTQTPSHQVTQMGQEVILRCVPISNHLYFYWYRQILGQKVEFLVSFYNNEISEKSEIFDDQFSVERPDGSNFTLKIRSTKLEDSAMYFCARGRGPNTEAFFGQGTRLTVV.

This clone was counted once. The same CDR3 can be traced to other DNA sequences in this sample. The J gene is TRBJ1-5, the V gene TRBV27, with 8 bases matching TRBD1. Per germline, CDR1 MNHEY and CDR2 SMNVEV (reference sequence). Germline trimming cut 6 bases from V and 0 bases from J; bases unmatched to any gene: 7. This CDR3 has 16 amino acids. The CDR3 here is CASSPWTGNSNQPQHF. CDR3 DNA sequence: TGTGCCAGCAGCCCATGGACAGGGAATAGCAATCAGCCCCAGCATTTT.

This clone was seen only once. The genes are TRBV27 and TRBJ1-1; 8 nucleotides align to TRBD1. Germline lookup yields CDR1 MNHEY and CDR2 SMNVEV (reference sequence). The CDR3 has 17 amino acids. V was clipped by 3 bases and J by 5 bases; unmatched bases: 14. DNA for the CDR3: TGTGCCAGCAGTTTTGGAATGGAAGGCAGGGGGCTTACTGAAGCTTTCTTT. Translated, it gives CASSFGMEGRGLTEAFF.

The chain carries TRBV6-5 and TRBJ2-7, with 11 bases identical to TRBD2. CDR3 size: 15 residues. Unmatched junction bases numbered 4, after V lost 2 bases and J lost 4 bases. Germline V gives CDR1 MNHEY, CDR2 SVGAGI. The CDR3 here is CASSYLASGGYEQYF. CDR3 bases: TGTGCCAGCAGTTACCTCGCTAGCGGGGGGTACGAGCAGTACTTC.

The V call is TRBV11-2, the J call TRBJ1-1; 7 nucleotides line up with TRBD1. The CDR3 spans 14 residues. V lost 3 bases, J lost 2 bases, and 3 bases stayed unmatched. Germline V gene lookup returns CDR1 SGHAT and CDR2 FQNNGV. CDR3 residues: CASSFHRGNTEAFF. CDR3 DNA sequence: TGTGCCAGCAGCTTTCACAGGGGTAACACTGAAGCTTTCTTT.

The chain has TRBV6-5 and TRBJ1-5; 8 bases map to TRBD1. The CDR3 is 13 amino acids. Germline loops: CDR1 MNHEY, CDR2 SVGAGI. The V segment lost 6 bases and the J segment 6 bases; nucleotides outside the gene matches: 4. CDR3 in DNA: TGTGCCAGCAGACTTACAGGGGGTCAGCCCCAGCATTTT. Encoded protein: CASRLTGGQPQHF.

The chain uses TRBV2 and TRBJ2-1; 7 positions agree with TRBD1. V shed 11 bases, J shed 4 bases, and the junction held 11 bases outside the gene matches. The CDR3 spans 14 residues. CDR1 and CDR2 from the germline V gene are SNHLY and FYNNEI. The chain's CDR3 is CAPGSTGKYNEQFF. Here the CDR3 DNA reads TGTGCCCCAGGGTCGACAGGGAAGTACAATGAGCAGTTCTTC.

V usage is TRBV29-1 and J usage is TRBJ1-1; D ambiguous. The CDR3 loop spans 12 amino acids. Deletions cut 3 bases from V and 1 base from J, with 6 bases between. Germline-derived CDR1 and CDR2 are SQVTM and ANQGSEA. The CDR3 is CSVDSGNTEAFF. The DNA of the CDR3 is TGCAGCGTTGACAGTGGGAACACTGAAGCTTTCTTT.

This sequence joins TRBV5-1 and TRBJ1-6, with 8 bases matching TRBD1. With V trimmed by 2 bases and J by 7 bases, 8 bases remained unmatched. CDR3 length equals 16 residues. CDR1 and CDR2 from the germline V gene are SGHRS and YFSETQ. In DNA form, the CDR3 reads TGCGCCAGCAGCTTATCGCCGGACAGGGTGAATTCACCCCTCCACTTT. This sequence encodes CASSLSPDRVNSPLHF.

A single count supports this clone. This chain links TRBV7-9 with TRBJ2-7; 10 nucleotides align to TRBD1. The V gene's germline CDR1 is SEHNR and CDR2 FQNEAQ (reference sequence). There are 16 residues in the CDR3. V was pared by 4 bases and J by 5 bases, with 11 bases of the junction left unmatched. The CDR3 nucleotides read TGTGCCAGCAGCTCGACCTACCGGGACAGGGGTCACGAGCAGTACTTC. It encodes CASSSTYRDRGHEQYF.

CDR3 region: CASSEWQIQNTGELFF. In nucleotides, the CDR3 is TGTGCCAGCAGTGAGTGGCAGATCCAAAACACCGGGGAGCTGTTTTTT. The chain uses TRBV2 and TRBJ2-2; D is uncertain. V lost 3 bases and J 2 bases, leaving 13 bases between the germline ends. This CDR3 has 16 residues. Germline V gene sequence: CDR1 SNHLY, CDR2 FYNNEI.

This chain links TRBV4-3 with TRBJ2-6; 10 nucleotides line up with TRBD1. V trimming: 1 base; J trimming: 4 bases; junction bases outside the gene matches: 7. There are 18 residues in the CDR3. CDR1 LGHNA and CDR2 YSLEER come from the germline V gene. Here the CDR3 reads CASSQAPTGGAGANVLTF. The DNA of the CDR3 is TGCGCCAGCAGCCAAGCCCCGACAGGGGGCGCCGGGGCCAACGTCCTGACTTTC.

This chain joins TRBV28 and TRBJ2-7, with 9 bases lining up with TRBD2. Looked up from germline, CDR1 is MDHEN and CDR2 is SYDVKM. The CDR3 extends over 14 amino acids. V lost 7 bases to trimming and J lost 6 bases; unmatched junction nucleotides: 10. The CDR3 is CASTIAGVGSEQYF. CDR3 DNA sequence: TGTGCCAGCACCATAGCGGGAGTAGGTAGCGAGCAGTACTTC. The entire variable domain, with the rest obtained from reference TRBV28 and TRBJ2-7, is as follows: DVKVTQSSRYLVKRTGEKVFLECVQDMDHENMFWYRQDPGLGLRLIYFSYDVKMKEKGDIPEGYSVSREKKERFSLILESASTNQTSMYLCASTIAGVGSEQYFGPGTRLTVT.

The chain couples TRBV18 to TRBJ2-7; possible D gene TRBD1, 5 bases. This CDR3 contains 13 residues. V was clipped by 6 bases and J by 7 bases, with 16 bases between them. Germline values: CDR1 KGHSH, CDR2 LQKENI. The CDR3 sequence: CASSRQSTDEQYF. The CDR3 DNA reads TGTGCCAGCTCGAGACAGTCCACCGATGAGCAGTACTTC.

This sequence joins TRBV7-2 and TRBJ1-5; weak D call: TRBD1 (6 bases). The CDR3 has 15 residues. The ends were cut back, 0 bases at V and 5 bases at J, with 11 bases in the middle. Looked up from germline, CDR1 is SGHTA and CDR2 is FQGNSA. The DNA for the CDR3 is TGTGCCAGCAGCTTAGCAGGGGGAGAGTATCAGCCCCAGCATTTT. This translates into CASSLAGGEYQPQHF.

The V call is TRBV20-1, the J call TRBJ2-7; a weak D match, TRBD1 (6 bases). Trimming left V 6 bases short and J 3 bases short, with 9 bases between. The germline gives CDR1 DFQATT, CDR2 SNEGSKA (reference sequence). This CDR3 comprises 11 residues. The CDR3 DNA reads as TGCAGTGCGAAACAGGGCTACGAGCAGTACTTC. This translates into CSAKQGYEQYF.

In regard to this clone: At the DNA level, this CDR3 is encoded by other sequences in the same sample as well. V and J are TRBV9 and TRBJ2-2; 7 nucleotides line up with TRBD1. V was pared by 3 bases and J by 1 base, with 3 bases of the junction left unmatched. The CDR3 has 15 residues. In germline, CDR1 is SGDLS, CDR2 YYNGEE. The CDR3 protein is CASSGRQGNTGELFF. CDR3 in DNA: TGTGCCAGCAGCGGGAGACAGGGGAACACCGGGGAGCTGTTTTTT.

V gene TRBV2 combines with J gene TRBJ1-5; 10 nucleotides line up with TRBD1. V dropped 4 bases and J dropped 4; count of bases not matched to a gene: 7. CDR1 is SNHLY and CDR2 is FYNNEI in the germline V gene. This CDR3 has 16 residues. The CDR3 DNA follows: TGTGCCAGCAGTGGGGGTGGACAGGGGGGGAATCAGCCCCAGCATTTT. This translates into CASSGGGQGGNQPQHF.